Detailed here is one TCR beta chain. Its target is not known. This entry belongs to a study of graft-versus-host responses after intestinal transplantation. Study context: Among the recipients, all got anti-thymocyte globulin induction and then tacrolimus and steroids for around three years. Findings of the study overall: Ileal or blood samples showed some GvH clones first, and such clones were also found in recipient marrow. Within allografts, high graft-versus-host to host-versus-graft clonal ratios were seen among patients with graft-donor T cell macrochimerism. Early post-transplant HvG declines tracked with peak circulating GvH clone levels.

Looked up from germline, CDR1 is SGHDT and CDR2 is YYEEEE. The CDR3 has 14 amino acids. Trimming cost V 4 bases and J 1 base; bases outside gene matches: 5. Sequencing used immunoSEQ multiplex PCR; TCRdb keeps in-frame clones, though not all of them. The table includes 77,000 or so clones, about 94% detected once. This specimen consisted of unstimulated CD8+ T cells sorted from spleen or lymph node cells, obtained before intestinal transplant. This rearrangement joins TRBV5-6 to TRBJ2-7; 7 nucleotides align to TRBD1. The clonotype was recovered from a human donor who received an intestinal transplant. The CDR3 nucleotides are TGTGCCAGCAGCCTAGGGGGCCTTTCCTACGAGCAGTACTTC. This gives the protein CASSLGGLSYEQYF. The full variable domain, in which reference TRBV5-6 and TRBJ2-7 provide the parts outside the CDR3, is DAGVTQSPTHLIKTRGQQVTLRCSPKSGHDTVSWYQQALGQGPQFIFQYYEEEERQRGNFPDRFSGHQFPNYSSELNVNALLLGDSALYLCASSLGGLSYEQYFGPGTRLTVT.